The sequence of this T cell receptor (beta chain) was determined in a study of cytotoxic CD8 clonotypes in ibrutinib-treated CLL. Investigators sought sequencing depths of between 1 in 200,000 and 1 in 1 million T cells. Using immunoSEQ multiplex PCR, the repertoire was profiled, and TCRdb retains in-frame clones only, with some absent. The table includes about 300,000 clones, 67% detected once. The V gene's germline CDR1 is MDHEN and CDR2 SYDVKM. This CDR3 spans 12 amino acids. V was shortened by 3 bases and J by 6 bases, with 8 bases between the two germline ends. This clone is a singleton in its sample.

The clonotype was recovered from a human donor with chronic lymphocytic leukemia. The source material was PBMCs, sampled after 36 months of ibrutinib treatment. The chain is built from TRBV28 and TRBJ1-2; D ambiguous. This CDR3 reads CASSLWVDGYTF. The DNA of the CDR3 is TGTGCCAGCAGTTTGTGGGTAGATGGCTACACCTTC.